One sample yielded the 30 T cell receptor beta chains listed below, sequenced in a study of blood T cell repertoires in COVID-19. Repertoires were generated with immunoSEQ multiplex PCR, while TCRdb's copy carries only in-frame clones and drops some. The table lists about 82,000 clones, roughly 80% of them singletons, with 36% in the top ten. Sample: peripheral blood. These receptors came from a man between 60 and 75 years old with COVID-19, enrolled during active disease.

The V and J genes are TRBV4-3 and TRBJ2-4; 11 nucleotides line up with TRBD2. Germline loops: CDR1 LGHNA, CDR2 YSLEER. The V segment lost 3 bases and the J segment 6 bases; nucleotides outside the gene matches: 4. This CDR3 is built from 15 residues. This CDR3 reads CASSQEGTSGNIQYF. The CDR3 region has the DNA TGCGCCAGCAGCCAGGAGGGGACTAGCGGAAACATTCAGTACTTC.

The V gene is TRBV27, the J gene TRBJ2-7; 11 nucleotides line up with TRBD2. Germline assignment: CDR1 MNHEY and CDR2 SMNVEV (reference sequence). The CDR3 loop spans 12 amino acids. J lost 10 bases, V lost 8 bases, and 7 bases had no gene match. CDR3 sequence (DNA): TGTGCCAGCGGGGGACTAGCGGACCCCCAGTACTTC. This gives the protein CASGGLADPQYF.

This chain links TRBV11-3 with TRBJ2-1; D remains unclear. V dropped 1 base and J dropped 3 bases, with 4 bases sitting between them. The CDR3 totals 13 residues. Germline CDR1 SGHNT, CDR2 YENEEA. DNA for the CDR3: TGTGCCAGCAGCTTAGCCGTCTACAATGAGCAGTTCTTC. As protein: CASSLAVYNEQFF.

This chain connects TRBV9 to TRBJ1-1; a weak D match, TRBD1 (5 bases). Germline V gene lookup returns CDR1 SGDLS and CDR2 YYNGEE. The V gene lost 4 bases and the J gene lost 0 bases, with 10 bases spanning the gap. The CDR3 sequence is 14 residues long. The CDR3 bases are TGTGCCAGCAGCCCCCAGGGCCTGAACACTGAAGCTTTCTTT. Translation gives CASSPQGLNTEAFF.

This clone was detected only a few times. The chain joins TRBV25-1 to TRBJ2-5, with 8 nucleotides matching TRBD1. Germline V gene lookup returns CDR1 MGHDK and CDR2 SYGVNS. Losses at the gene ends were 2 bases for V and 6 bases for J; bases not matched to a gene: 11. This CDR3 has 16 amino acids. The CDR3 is CASSERRPGGRKTQYF. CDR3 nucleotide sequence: TGTGCCAGCAGTGAACGGCGGCCAGGGGGCCGGAAGACCCAGTACTTC.

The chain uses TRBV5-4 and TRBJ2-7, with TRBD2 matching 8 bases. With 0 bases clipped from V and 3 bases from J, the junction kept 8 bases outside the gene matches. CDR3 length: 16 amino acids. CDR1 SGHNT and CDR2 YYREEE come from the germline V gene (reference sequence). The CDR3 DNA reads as TGTGCCAGCAGCTTGGGCGGGGGGCGGCTCGACTACGAGCAGTACTTC. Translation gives CASSLGGGRLDYEQYF.

The CDR3 nucleotides are TGTGCCATCAGGGGGGACACCTACGAGCAGTACTTC. Its translation: CAIRGDTYEQYF. The chain employs TRBV10-3 and TRBJ2-7; tentative D call: TRBD1 (6 bases). The CDR3 runs 12 residues. Trimming stripped 6 bases from V and 2 bases from J, with 8 bases between. Looked up from germline, CDR1 is ENHRY and CDR2 is SYGVKD.

CDR3 amino acids: CSVQGLSVYGYTF. The CDR3 DNA follows: TGCAGCGTCCAGGGGCTTTCGGTCTATGGCTACACCTTC. V and J are TRBV29-1 and TRBJ1-2, with TRBD1 as a possible D gene (6 bases). The V end lost 6 bases, the J end lost 4 bases, and 15 bases lay between the germline ends. Germline V gene lookup returns CDR1 SQVTM and CDR2 ANQGSEA. The CDR3 contains 13 residues.

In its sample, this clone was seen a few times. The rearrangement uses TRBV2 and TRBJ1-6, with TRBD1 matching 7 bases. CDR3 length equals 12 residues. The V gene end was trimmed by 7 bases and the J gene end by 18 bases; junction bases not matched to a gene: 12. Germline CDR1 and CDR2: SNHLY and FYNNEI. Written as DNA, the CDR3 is TGTGCCAGCACCGAGGACAGGCGTTTTCCCCACTTT. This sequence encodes CASTEDRRFPHF.

CDR3 coding DNA: TGTGCCAGCAGCCAAGATTGGGGGAGGACAGATACGCAGTATTTT. Translation: CASSQDWGRTDTQYF. The chain couples TRBV3-1 (or the pseudogene TRBV3-2) to TRBJ2-3; D might be TRBD2 (6 bases). The germline V and J ends were trimmed by 0 bases and 3 bases, with 10 bases remaining between them. This CDR3 spans 15 amino acids. Looked up from germline, CDR1 is LGHDT and CDR2 is YNNKEL (reference sequence).

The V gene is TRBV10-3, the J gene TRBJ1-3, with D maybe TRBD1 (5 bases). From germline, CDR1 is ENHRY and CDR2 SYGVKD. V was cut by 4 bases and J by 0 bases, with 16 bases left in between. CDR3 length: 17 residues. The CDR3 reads CAISAPTLTVSGNTIYF. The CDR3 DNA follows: TGTGCCATCAGTGCACCAACGCTGACAGTCTCTGGAAACACCATATATTTT.

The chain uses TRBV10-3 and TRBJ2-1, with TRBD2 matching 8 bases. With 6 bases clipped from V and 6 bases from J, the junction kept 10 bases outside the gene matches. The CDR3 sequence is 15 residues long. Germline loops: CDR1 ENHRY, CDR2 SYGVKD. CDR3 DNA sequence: TGTGCCATCAGGCCCCAAGCGGGGGTGGGCAATGAGCAGTTCTTC. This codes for CAIRPQAGVGNEQFF.

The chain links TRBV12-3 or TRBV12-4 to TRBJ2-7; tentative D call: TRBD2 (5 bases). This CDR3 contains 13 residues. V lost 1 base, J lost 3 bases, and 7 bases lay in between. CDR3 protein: CASSLGGLYEQYF. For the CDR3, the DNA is TGTGCCAGCAGTTTAGGCGGGCTCTACGAGCAGTACTTC.

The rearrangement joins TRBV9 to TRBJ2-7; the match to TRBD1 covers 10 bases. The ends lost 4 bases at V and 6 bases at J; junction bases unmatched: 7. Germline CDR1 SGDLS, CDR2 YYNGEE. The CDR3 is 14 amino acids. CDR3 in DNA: TGTGCCAGCAGCCCCCAGACAGGGGGCCGCGAGCAGTACTTC. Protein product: CASSPQTGGREQYF.

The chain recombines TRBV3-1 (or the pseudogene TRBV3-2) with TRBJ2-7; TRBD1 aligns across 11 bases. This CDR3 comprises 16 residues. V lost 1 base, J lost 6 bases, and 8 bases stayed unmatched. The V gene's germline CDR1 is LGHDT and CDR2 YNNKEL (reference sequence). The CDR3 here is CASSQGASGTGGEQYF. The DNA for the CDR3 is TGTGCCAGCAGCCAAGGGGCCTCCGGGACAGGGGGCGAGCAGTACTTC.

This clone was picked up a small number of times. Here the CDR3 DNA reads TGTGCCAGCTCACGCGGGACTAGCGGGAGGGCCGCCTACGAGCAGTACTTC. Its translation: CASSRGTSGRAAYEQYF. The chain recombines TRBV18 with TRBJ2-7; the match to TRBD2 covers 16 bases. The length of the CDR3 is 17 residues. V was clipped by 4 bases and J by 2 bases; unmatched bases: 5. Germline assignment: CDR1 KGHSH and CDR2 LQKENI. The full variable domain, with the rest looked up from reference TRBV18 and TRBJ2-7, is NAGVMQNPRHLVRRRGQEARLRCSPMKGHSHVYWYRQLPEEGLKFMVYLQKENIIDESGMPKERFSAEFPKEGPSILRIQQVVRGDSAAYFCASSRGTSGRAAYEQYFGPGTRLTVT.

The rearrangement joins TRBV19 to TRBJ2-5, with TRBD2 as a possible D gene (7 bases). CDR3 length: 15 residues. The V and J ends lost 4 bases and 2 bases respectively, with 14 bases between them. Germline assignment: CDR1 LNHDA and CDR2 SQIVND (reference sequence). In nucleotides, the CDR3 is TGTGCCAGTAGTACCGCGGGGGCGCTTCAAGAGACCCAGTACTTC. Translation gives CASSTAGALQETQYF. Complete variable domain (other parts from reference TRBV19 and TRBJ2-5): DGGITQSPKYLFRKEGQNVTLSCEQNLNHDAMYWYRQDPGQGLRLIYYSQIVNDFQKGDIAEGYSVSREKKESFPLTVTSAQKNPTAFYLCASSTAGALQETQYFGPGTRLLVL.

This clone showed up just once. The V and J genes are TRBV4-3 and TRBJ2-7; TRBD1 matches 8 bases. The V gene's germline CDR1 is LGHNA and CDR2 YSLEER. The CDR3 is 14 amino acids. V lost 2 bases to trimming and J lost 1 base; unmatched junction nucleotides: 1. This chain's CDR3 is CASSQRTGSYEQYF. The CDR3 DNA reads TGCGCCAGCAGCCAACGGACAGGGTCCTACGAGCAGTACTTC.

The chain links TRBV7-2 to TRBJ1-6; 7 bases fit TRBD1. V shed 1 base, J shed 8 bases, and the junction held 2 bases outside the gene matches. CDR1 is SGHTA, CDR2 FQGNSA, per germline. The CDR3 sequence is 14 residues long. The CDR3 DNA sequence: TGTGCCAGCAGCTTAGGGGACAGTCATTCACCCCTCCACTTT. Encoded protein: CASSLGDSHSPLHF.

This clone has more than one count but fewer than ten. DNA for the CDR3: TGTGCCAGCAGTTCACCGGGACAGTTCTCCTACGAGCAGTACTTC. This sequence encodes CASSSPGQFSYEQYF. J is TRBJ2-7 and V is TRBV6-5; 7 bases line up with TRBD1. The trim removed 4 bases at V and 0 bases at J, leaving 6 bases unmatched. This CDR3 region has 15 residues. Germline loops: CDR1 MNHEY, CDR2 SVGAGI.

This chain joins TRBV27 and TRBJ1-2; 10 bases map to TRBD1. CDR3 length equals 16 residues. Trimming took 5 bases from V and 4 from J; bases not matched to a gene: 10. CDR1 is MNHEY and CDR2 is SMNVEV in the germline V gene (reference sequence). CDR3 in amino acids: CASSPRGRDRGYGYTF. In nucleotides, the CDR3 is TGTGCCAGCAGTCCCCGGGGCCGGGACAGGGGCTATGGCTACACCTTC.

The CDR3 DNA follows: TGTGCCAGCAGCGCACCGACAGGGGAAGAGACCCAGTACTTC. The encoded protein is CASSAPTGEETQYF. The chain couples TRBV5-4 to TRBJ2-5; 8 nucleotides line up with TRBD1. The ends lost 4 bases at V and 3 bases at J; junction bases unmatched: 5. The CDR3 length is 14 residues. The V gene's germline CDR1 is SGHNT and CDR2 YYREEE (reference sequence).

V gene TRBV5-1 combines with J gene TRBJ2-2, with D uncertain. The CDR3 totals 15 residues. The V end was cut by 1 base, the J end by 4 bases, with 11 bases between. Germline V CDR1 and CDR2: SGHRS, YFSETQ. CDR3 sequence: CASSLLSRSTGELFF. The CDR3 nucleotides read TGCGCCAGCAGCTTGCTATCTAGGAGCACCGGGGAGCTGTTTTTT.

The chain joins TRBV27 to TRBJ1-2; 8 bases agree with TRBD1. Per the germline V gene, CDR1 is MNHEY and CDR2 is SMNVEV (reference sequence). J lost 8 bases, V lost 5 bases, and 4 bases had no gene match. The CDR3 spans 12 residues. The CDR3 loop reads CASSTGGGGYTF. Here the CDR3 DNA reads TGTGCCAGCAGTACAGGGGGAGGGGGCTACACCTTC.

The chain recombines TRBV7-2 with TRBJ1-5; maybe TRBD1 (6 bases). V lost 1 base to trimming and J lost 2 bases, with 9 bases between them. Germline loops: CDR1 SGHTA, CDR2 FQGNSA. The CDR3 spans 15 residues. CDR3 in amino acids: CASSLGPGGNQPQHF. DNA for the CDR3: TGTGCCAGCAGCTTAGGGCCAGGGGGCAATCAGCCCCAGCATTTT.

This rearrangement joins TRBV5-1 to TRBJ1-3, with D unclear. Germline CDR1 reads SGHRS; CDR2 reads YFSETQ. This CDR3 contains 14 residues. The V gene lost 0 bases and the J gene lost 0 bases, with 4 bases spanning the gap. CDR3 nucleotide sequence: TGCGCCAGCAGCTTGGCGAGCTCTGGAAACACCATATATTTT. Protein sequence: CASSLASSGNTIYF.

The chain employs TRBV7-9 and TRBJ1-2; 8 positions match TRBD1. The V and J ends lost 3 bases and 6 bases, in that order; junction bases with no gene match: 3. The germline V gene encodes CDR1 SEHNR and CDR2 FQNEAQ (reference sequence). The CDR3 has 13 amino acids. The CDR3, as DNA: TGTGCCAGCAGCTTCGGGACAGGAGATGGCTACACCTTC. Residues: CASSFGTGDGYTF.

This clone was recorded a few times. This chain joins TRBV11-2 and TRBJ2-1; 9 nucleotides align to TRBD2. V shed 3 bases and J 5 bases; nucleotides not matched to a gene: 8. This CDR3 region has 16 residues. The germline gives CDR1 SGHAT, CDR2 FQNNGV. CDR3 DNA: TGTGCCAGCAGCTTTGTGGCGGGAGGGTTCAACAATGAGCAGTTCTTC. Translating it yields CASSFVAGGFNNEQFF.

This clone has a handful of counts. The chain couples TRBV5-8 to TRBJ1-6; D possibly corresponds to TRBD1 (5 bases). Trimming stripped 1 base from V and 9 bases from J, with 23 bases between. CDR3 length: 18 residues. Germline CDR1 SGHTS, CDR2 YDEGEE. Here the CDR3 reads CASSLIQGLARVGSPLHF. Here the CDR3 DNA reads TGTGCCAGCAGCTTGATTCAGGGACTGGCGCGGGTGGGTTCACCCCTCCACTTT.

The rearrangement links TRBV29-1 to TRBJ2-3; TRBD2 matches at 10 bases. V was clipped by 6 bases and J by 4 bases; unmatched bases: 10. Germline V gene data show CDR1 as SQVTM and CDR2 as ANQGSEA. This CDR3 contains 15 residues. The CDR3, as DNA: TGCAGCGTGGACGGGACTAGCGAGGGGGCAGATACGCAGTATTTT. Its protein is CSVDGTSEGADTQYF.